Listed below are T cell receptor beta chains from one sample, sequenced in a study of blood T cell repertoires in COVID-19. The assay was immunoSEQ multiplex PCR, and TCRdb's table has in-frame clones only and misses some. The sample shows roughly 350,000 clones, approximately 88% of them seen only once. The sequencing sample was made of peripheral blood. Source of these receptors: a woman aged 45-65 years with active or convalescent COVID-19. Each CDR3 is given with its conserved first and last residue. The D gene is left open where the match is weak. Clone sizes are given selectively: once, few, many, or a class where the clone is expanded.

d_gene: .
j_gene: TRBJ1-2
v_gene: TRBV25-1
abundance: few
CDR3aa: CASSELGGLNYGYTF
CDR3nt: TGTGCCAGCAGTGAATTGGGGGGACTAAACTATGGCTACACCTTC

d_gene: .
j_gene: TRBJ1-5
v_gene: TRBV28
abundance: .
CDR3aa: CASRTGTNQPQHF
CDR3nt: TGTGCCAGCAGGACAGGAACCAATCAGCCCCAGCATTTT

d_gene: TRBD1
j_gene: TRBJ1-3
v_gene: TRBV5-1
abundance: few
CDR3aa: CASSPGTGVGNTIYF
CDR3nt: TGCGCCAGCAGCCCTGGGACAGGGGTAGGAAACACCATATATTTT

d_gene: .
j_gene: TRBJ1-1
v_gene: TRBV21-1
abundance: .
CDR3aa: CASSKIATEAFF
CDR3nt: TGTGCCAGCAGCAAGATAGCCACTGAAGCTTTCTTT

d_gene: .
j_gene: TRBJ2-4
v_gene: TRBV18
abundance: .
CDR3aa: CASSPPMSGSTKNIQYF
CDR3nt: TGTGCCAGCTCACCACCGATGTCCGGTTCCACTAAAAACATTCAGTACTTC

d_gene: TRBD1
j_gene: TRBJ1-6
v_gene: TRBV5-1
abundance: .
CDR3aa: CASSLAGTGRSPLHF
CDR3nt: TGCGCCAGCAGCTTGGCCGGGACAGGGCGTTCACCCCTCCACTTT

d_gene: .
j_gene: TRBJ2-7
v_gene: TRBV10-3
abundance: .
CDR3aa: CAISEESRDSYEQYF
CDR3nt: TGTGCCATCAGTGAGGAAAGCAGGGATTCCTACGAGCAGTACTTC

d_gene: TRBD2
j_gene: TRBJ2-1
v_gene: TRBV7-2
abundance: .
CDR3aa: CASSKAGGFDEQFF
CDR3nt: TGTGCCAGCAGCAAAGCGGGAGGTTTCGATGAGCAGTTCTTC

d_gene: TRBD1
j_gene: TRBJ1-2
v_gene: TRBV7-9
abundance: once
CDR3aa: CASSLMSGQGSYGYTF
CDR3nt: TGTGCCAGCAGCTTAATGTCGGGACAGGGCAGCTATGGCTACACCTTC

d_gene: TRBD1
j_gene: TRBJ1-2
v_gene: TRBV30
abundance: .
CDR3aa: CAWSVGTGGGYTF
CDR3nt: TGTGCCTGGAGTGTCGGGACAGGGGGCGGCTACACCTTC

d_gene: TRBD2
j_gene: TRBJ2-1
v_gene: TRBV30
abundance: .
CDR3aa: CAWSAGTSGGDEQFF
CDR3nt: TGTGCCTGGAGCGCCGGGACTAGCGGGGGCGATGAGCAGTTCTTC

d_gene: .
j_gene: TRBJ2-7
v_gene: TRBV4-1
abundance: .
CDR3aa: CASSQVAGPTYEQYF
CDR3nt: TGCGCCAGCAGCCAAGTGGCAGGGCCTACCTACGAGCAGTACTTC

d_gene: .
j_gene: TRBJ2-5
v_gene: TRBV5-4
abundance: .
CDR3aa: CASSLPTGEETQYF
CDR3nt: TGTGCCAGCAGCTTACCCACGGGGGAGGAGACCCAGTACTTC

d_gene: .
j_gene: TRBJ2-1
v_gene: TRBV4-2
abundance: .
CDR3aa: CASSQEFGASAFNNEQFF
CDR3nt: TGTGCCAGCAGCCAAGAGTTCGGGGCTAGCGCATTCAACAATGAGCAGTTCTTC

d_gene: .
j_gene: TRBJ2-7
v_gene: TRBV5-6
abundance: .
CDR3aa: CASSLTRDTGPFGEQYF
CDR3nt: TGTGCCAGCAGCTTAACACGGGACACCGGACCGTTCGGGGAGCAGTACTTC

d_gene: .
j_gene: TRBJ1-1
v_gene: TRBV11-2
abundance: .
CDR3aa: CASSNGGGANTEAFF
CDR3nt: TGTGCCAGCAGCAACGGAGGGGGGGCGAACACTGAAGCTTTCTTT

d_gene: TRBD1
j_gene: TRBJ1-2
v_gene: TRBV6-5
abundance: .
CDR3aa: CASSYSTGQIFYGYTF
CDR3nt: TGTGCCAGCAGTTACTCGACGGGACAGATATTCTATGGCTACACCTTC

d_gene: .
j_gene: TRBJ2-1
v_gene: TRBV27
abundance: once
CDR3aa: CASRLTGYNEQFF
CDR3nt: TGTGCCAGCAGGCTGACAGGATACAATGAGCAGTTCTTC

d_gene: TRBD2
j_gene: TRBJ2-1
v_gene: TRBV7-2
abundance: .
CDR3aa: CASSLGGGYNEQFF
CDR3nt: TGTGCCAGCAGCTTAGGGGGGGGGTACAATGAGCAGTTCTTC

d_gene: TRBD1
j_gene: TRBJ2-3
v_gene: TRBV27
abundance: .
CDR3aa: CASSSRGQGRVGYSTDTQYF
CDR3nt: TGTGCCAGCAGTTCACGAGGACAGGGTCGAGTTGGATATAGCACAGATACGCAGTATTTT

d_gene: TRBD2
j_gene: TRBJ2-5
v_gene: TRBV7-2
abundance: .
CDR3aa: CASSLAAGLGAETQYF
CDR3nt: TGTGCCAGCAGCTTAGCGGCGGGACTAGGGGCAGAGACCCAGTACTTC

d_gene: .
j_gene: TRBJ1-3
v_gene: TRBV30
abundance: .
CDR3aa: CAWSVRGGGNTIYF
CDR3nt: TGTGCCTGGAGTGTAAGAGGGGGTGGAAACACCATATATTTT

d_gene: .
j_gene: TRBJ2-3
v_gene: TRBV25-1
abundance: .
CDR3aa: CASSDRIWQHRVDTQYF
CDR3nt: TGTGCCAGCAGTGATCGGATCTGGCAGCACAGGGTAGATACGCAGTATTTT

d_gene: .
j_gene: TRBJ2-3
v_gene: TRBV15
abundance: .
CDR3aa: CATSREGLRDLTTDTQYF
CDR3nt: TGTGCCACCAGCAGAGAGGGTCTCCGGGACTTAACCACAGATACGCAGTATTTT

d_gene: .
j_gene: TRBJ2-1
v_gene: TRBV27
abundance: .
CDR3aa: CASGRDFNEQFF
CDR3nt: TGTGCCAGCGGCCGGGACTTCAATGAGCAGTTCTTC

d_gene: TRBD1
j_gene: TRBJ2-7
v_gene: TRBV19
abundance: .
CDR3aa: CASTARRQGKDEQYF
CDR3nt: TGTGCCAGTACCGCAAGACGACAGGGAAAGGACGAGCAGTACTTC

d_gene: .
j_gene: TRBJ1-3
v_gene: TRBV5-1
abundance: .
CDR3aa: CASSSDSSGNTIYF
CDR3nt: TGCGCCAGCAGCTCTGACAGCTCTGGAAACACCATATATTTT

d_gene: .
j_gene: TRBJ2-5
v_gene: TRBV30
abundance: .
CDR3aa: CACVGTTSVYQETQYF
CDR3nt: TGTGCCTGTGTCGGGACAACCTCCGTGTACCAAGAGACCCAGTACTTC

d_gene: TRBD1
j_gene: TRBJ2-3
v_gene: TRBV6-6
abundance: .
CDR3aa: CASSPGQGRATDTQYF
CDR3nt: TGTGCCAGCAGCCCGGGACAGGGCCGTGCCACAGATACGCAGTATTTT

d_gene: TRBD2
j_gene: TRBJ2-7
v_gene: TRBV2
abundance: .
CDR3aa: CASRKAGGFVEQYF
CDR3nt: TGTGCCAGCAGAAAAGCGGGAGGATTTGTGGAGCAGTACTTC

d_gene: .
j_gene: TRBJ1-2
v_gene: TRBV7-2
abundance: .
CDR3aa: CASSLPGTTEGYTF
CDR3nt: TGTGCCAGCAGCTTACCCGGGACTACGGAGGGCTACACCTTC

d_gene: .
j_gene: TRBJ2-5
v_gene: TRBV7-7
abundance: .
CDR3aa: CASSLALVGETQYF
CDR3nt: TGTGCTAGCAGCTTAGCACTAGTAGGAGAGACCCAGTACTTC